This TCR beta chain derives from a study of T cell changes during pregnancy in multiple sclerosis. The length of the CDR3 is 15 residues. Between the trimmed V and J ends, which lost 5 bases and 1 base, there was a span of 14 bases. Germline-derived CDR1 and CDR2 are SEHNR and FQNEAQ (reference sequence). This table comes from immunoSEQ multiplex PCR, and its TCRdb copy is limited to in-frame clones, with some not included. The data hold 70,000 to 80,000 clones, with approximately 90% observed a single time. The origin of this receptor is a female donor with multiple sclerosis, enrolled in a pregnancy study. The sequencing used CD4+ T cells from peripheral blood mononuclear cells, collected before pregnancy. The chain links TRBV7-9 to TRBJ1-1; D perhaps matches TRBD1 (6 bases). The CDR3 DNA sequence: TGTGCCAGCAGCGATACCGGGACACAGAACACTGAAGCTTTCTTT. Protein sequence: CASSDTGTQNTEAFF.